The present entry profiles one T cell receptor (beta chain) with its context. The data were obtained in a study of blood T cell repertoires in COVID-19. Study overall: PBMCs, B-cell-depleted T cells, or T cells provided the cDNA or gDNA that made up the material.

In the authors' methods: Estimates of nucleated cell counts were drawn from the amplification of reference gene primers. The repertoire was sequenced with immunoSEQ multiplex PCR; TCRdb's copy has only in-frame clones and lacks some. That table is the source of V, J and clone size, and D and trimming were worked out from the DNA. The table shows 35,000 to 55,000 clones, with nearly 70% occurring only once. In germline, CDR1 is SGHRS, CDR2 YFSETQ. Trimming left V 1 base short and J 8 bases short, with 13 bases between. The CDR3 has 14 residues. The specimen sequenced was peripheral blood. The TCR sequence derives from a man aged 80 or over with acute or convalescent COVID-19. The chain has TRBV5-1 and TRBJ1-3; TRBD1 is a possible D gene (6 bases). The CDR3 spells CASSLTGGLDTIYF. The CDR3 DNA is TGCGCCAGCAGCTTGACGGGGGGCTTGGACACCATATATTTT.